The entry that follows covers one T cell receptor (beta chain) sequence. Its specificity is not known. cDNA came from about 0.5 to 1 ug RNA primed by random hexamers. TCRdb used MiXCR to reprocess the immunoSEQ multiplex PCR reads, holding one entry per CDR3 protein. Found here are under 200,000 distinct CDR3 sequences, about 91% of them singletons; the top ten hold roughly 0.087%. The data were obtained in a study of CD8 T cells in Susac syndrome. Study-level findings and limits: Clonal expansion was missing from Susac syndrome CD4+ T cell repertoires.

V lost 3 bases, J lost 5 bases, and 17 bases lay in between. The V gene's germline CDR1 is KGHSH and CDR2 LQKENI. The CDR3 is 15 residues long. The sequenced sample was CD4+ T cells from PBMCs. The sequence was collected from a human donor with Susac syndrome. The chain uses TRBV18 and TRBJ2-7; D is perhaps TRBD1 or TRBD2 (5 bases each). Here the CDR3 reads CASSPRGAVSDEQYF. The DNA for the CDR3 is TGTGCCAGCTCACCTAGAGGGGCGGTAAGCGACGAGCAGTACTTC.